These 20 T cell receptor beta chains came from one sample sequenced in a study of blood T cell repertoires in COVID-19. Some clones are missing from TCRdb's copy, which holds only in-frame ones; the method was immunoSEQ multiplex PCR. The sample shows about 190,000 clones, around three quarters of them seen only once. Sequenced material: PBMCs or T cells enriched from blood (not recorded which). These receptors were obtained from a woman aged 45-60 years with acute COVID-19.

V and J are TRBV19 and TRBJ2-2; a possible D gene is TRBD1 (6 bases). V lost 2 bases to trimming and J lost 7 bases, with 11 bases between them. Germline V lookup: CDR1 LNHDA, CDR2 SQIVND (reference sequence). CDR3 length: 14 amino acids. The CDR3 DNA reads as TGTGCCAGTAGTATAAGAGGGGGTGGCGGGGAGCTGTTTTTT. As protein: CASSIRGGGGELFF.

This clone was recorded once. The chain couples TRBV6-5 to TRBJ1-2; TRBD1 agrees at 9 bases. The CDR3 is made up of 14 amino acids. Germline values: CDR1 MNHEY, CDR2 SVGAGI. Trimming removed 4 bases from V and 0 bases from J; junction bases left unmatched: 0. This CDR3 reads CASSWDRANYGYTF. CDR3 nucleotide sequence: TGTGCCAGCAGTTGGGACAGGGCTAACTATGGCTACACCTTC.

The V call is TRBV7-8, the J call TRBJ2-3; D is ambiguous. CDR1 is SGHVS and CDR2 is FQNEAQ in the germline V gene. CDR3 length equals 11 residues. The ends were cut back, 5 bases at V and 5 bases at J, with 5 bases in the middle. For the CDR3, the DNA is TGTGCCAGCAGCCGTATAGATACGCAGTATTTT. Translating it yields CASSRIDTQYF.

J is TRBJ2-1 and V is TRBV7-6; 10 bases are shared with TRBD2. Germline V CDR1 and CDR2: SGHVS, FNYEAQ. The CDR3 is 15 amino acids. The V gene end was trimmed by 5 bases and the J gene end by 10 bases; junction bases not matched to a gene: 11. The CDR3 nucleotides are TGTGCCAGCAGCCACCCCGGGACTAGCGAGGGCGAGCAGTTCTTC. It translates to CASSHPGTSEGEQFF.

The V and J genes are TRBV6-5 and TRBJ1-5, with no clear D. Germline values: CDR1 MNHEY, CDR2 SVGAGI. The CDR3 has 13 amino acids. The V end was cut by 10 bases, the J end by 2 bases, with 12 bases between. The CDR3 loop is CATTPGGNQPQHF. The CDR3 DNA reads as TGTGCCACCACCCCCGGGGGCAATCAGCCCCAGCATTTT.

J is TRBJ1-1 and V is TRBV24-1; weak D call: TRBD1 (5 bases). The V gene lost 7 bases and the J gene lost 1 base, with 9 bases spanning the gap. The V gene's germline CDR1 is KGHDR and CDR2 SFDVKD. There are 13 residues in the CDR3. The CDR3: CATRGHSNTEAFF. The CDR3 nucleotides are TGTGCCACCAGGGGGCATTCGAACACTGAAGCTTTCTTT.

The genes are TRBV12-3 or TRBV12-4 and TRBJ1-2; 9 bases are a match to TRBD1. V shed 3 bases, J shed 10 bases, and the junction held 6 bases outside the gene matches. The CDR3 is 13 residues long. This CDR3 is CASSFGTGYPYTF. For the CDR3, the DNA is TGTGCCAGCAGTTTCGGGACAGGGTATCCCTACACCTTC.

V usage is TRBV5-5 and J usage is TRBJ2-3, with D hard to call. The CDR3 runs 14 residues. Germline CDR1 SGHKS, CDR2 YYEKEE (reference sequence). V lost 4 bases and J lost 4, with 13 bases in between. As DNA, the CDR3 is TGTGCCAGCAGCCCCCATGCCGGTTCAGATACGCAGTATTTT. This sequence encodes CASSPHAGSDTQYF.

The rearrangement uses TRBV3-1 (or the pseudogene TRBV3-2) and TRBJ2-1; D is possibly TRBD2 (7 bases). The CDR3 sequence is 13 residues long. V was cut by 6 bases and J by 9 bases, with 15 bases left in between. Germline values: CDR1 LGHDT, CDR2 YNNKEL (reference sequence). CDR3 nucleotides: TGTGCCAGCAGTTTGGGGGGGGCGAGTGAGCAGTTCTTC. Translation gives CASSLGGASEQFF.

The chain recombines TRBV18 with TRBJ1-2; perhaps TRBD1 as D (6 bases). V lost 3 bases and J 0 bases, leaving 8 bases between the germline ends. This CDR3 spans 14 amino acids. Germline V gives CDR1 KGHSH, CDR2 LQKENI. The CDR3 loop is CASSPDRSNYGYTF. DNA of the CDR3: TGTGCCAGCTCACCGGACAGATCTAACTATGGCTACACCTTC.

This clone was seen more than once but under ten times. V gene TRBV7-9 combines with J gene TRBJ1-2, with TRBD1 as a possible D gene (6 bases). Germline CDR1 reads SEHNR; CDR2 reads FQNEAQ (reference sequence). The CDR3 has 14 amino acids. Trimming stripped 0 bases from V and 4 bases from J, with 9 bases between. The CDR3 DNA reads as TGTGCCAGCAGCTTAGCGGGGACAATCTATGGCTACACCTTC. Translating gives CASSLAGTIYGYTF.

This sequence joins TRBV28 and TRBJ1-5; no clear D gene. V was cut by 2 bases and J by 7 bases, with 9 bases left in between. Germline values: CDR1 MDHEN, CDR2 SYDVKM. The CDR3 loop spans 13 amino acids. Here the CDR3 DNA reads TGTGCCAGCAGTTTAGTAGACGGGCAGCCCCAGCATTTT. This translates into CASSLVDGQPQHF.

The chain carries TRBV4-1 and TRBJ2-1; D is undetermined. Trimming pared 3 bases from V and 9 bases from J, leaving 21 bases between. The V gene's germline CDR1 is MGHRA and CDR2 YSYEKL. This CDR3 contains 16 residues. The CDR3 loop is CASSQSHGPPSGEQFF. CDR3 in DNA: TGCGCCAGCAGCCAGTCCCATGGCCCCCCTTCGGGTGAGCAGTTCTTC.

V is TRBV9 and J is TRBJ2-5; tentative D call: TRBD2 (5 bases). Germline CDR1 SGDLS, CDR2 YYNGEE. V was cut by 2 bases and J by 4 bases, with 12 bases left in between. The CDR3 loop spans 14 amino acids. CDR3 nucleotide sequence: TGTGCCAGCAGCGTCCTTGGGAGTGGAGAGACCCAGTACTTC. Amino acids: CASSVLGSGETQYF.

The chain couples TRBV30 to TRBJ1-6; 10 positions match TRBD1. CDR3 length: 15 residues. Germline CDR1 GTSNPN, CDR2 SVGIG (reference sequence). The V and J ends lost 5 bases and 7 bases, in that order; junction bases with no gene match: 8. CDR3 in DNA: TGTGCCTGGGATGGACAGGGGGGTAGGAATTCACCCCTCCACTTT. Translating gives CAWDGQGGRNSPLHF.

The chain combines TRBV18 with TRBJ2-3; 11 bases line up with TRBD2. The CDR3 runs 17 residues. Germline V gene sequence: CDR1 KGHSH, CDR2 LQKENI. V lost 3 bases and J lost 2; bases outside the gene matches: 7. In DNA, the CDR3 is TGTGCCAGCTCACCCCGACCTAGCGGGGGGCCCACAGATACGCAGTATTTT. Its protein is CASSPRPSGGPTDTQYF.

The V and J genes are TRBV27 and TRBJ2-1, with 7 bases aligning to TRBD2. Per the germline V gene, CDR1 is MNHEY and CDR2 is SMNVEV (reference sequence). There are 13 residues in the CDR3. The V and J ends lost 6 bases and 8 bases, in that order; junction bases with no gene match: 7. CDR3 nucleotide sequence: TGTGCCAGCAGCCCCCGTCGGGGGGATGAGCAGTTCTTC. Its translation is CASSPRRGDEQFF.

The table lists this clone with a few counts. This rearrangement joins TRBV13 to TRBJ1-4; D is unclear. Per the germline V gene, CDR1 is PRHDT and CDR2 is FYEKMQ (reference sequence). The V gene lost 2 bases and the J gene lost 8 bases, with 12 bases spanning the gap. The CDR3 is 14 amino acids. CDR3: CASSLRGTREKLFF. For the CDR3, the DNA is TGTGCCAGCAGCTTAAGAGGAACCCGGGAAAAACTGTTTTTT.

J is TRBJ2-5 and V is TRBV7-9; possible D gene TRBD1, 6 bases. Deletions cut 5 bases from V and 4 bases from J, with 11 bases between. The CDR3 length is 13 residues. CDR1 is SEHNR, CDR2 FQNEAQ, per germline (reference sequence). In DNA form, the CDR3 reads TGTGCCAGCAGCCCCAGGGGTGCAGAGACCCAGTACTTC. It translates to CASSPRGAETQYF.

The chain joins TRBV27 to TRBJ1-1, with 7 positions matching TRBD1. V lost 9 bases to trimming and J lost 4 bases; unmatched junction nucleotides: 8. The germline V gene encodes CDR1 MNHEY and CDR2 SMNVEV (reference sequence). This CDR3 has 13 residues. The CDR3 region is CARVIRDSTEAFF. CDR3 nucleotides: TGTGCCAGGGTAATCCGGGACAGCACTGAAGCTTTCTTT.